This is a list of T cell receptor beta chains from one sample in a study of T-cell memory formation after mild COVID-19. TCRdb used MiXCR to reprocess the 5' RACE reads, holding one entry per CDR3 protein. The repertoire includes 200,000 to 250,000 distinct CDR3 sequences, roughly 9.4% of them detected once, and approximately 20% sits in the top ten. Sequences were obtained from PBMCs or a T cell subset sorted from them (not recorded which). The receptors shown here come from a man between 18 and 29 years old who had mild COVID-19 (a few samples of this study predate the infection). Cell type and time point are not known. Each CDR3 is given with its conserved first and last residue. Each record gives: J gene, D gene, clone size, V gene, CDR3 protein, CDR3 DNA. D genes are given only for firm matches. Size values are once, few and many counts, or a class for expanded clones, and some rows have none.

j_call: TRBJ1-1; d_call: -; clone_size: -; v_call: TRBV18; cdr3_aa: CASSPISGDTEAFF; cdr3_nt: TGTGCCAGCTCACCAATATCTGGGGACACTGAAGCTTTCTTT
j_call: TRBJ2-5; d_call: -; clone_size: many; v_call: TRBV27; cdr3_aa: CASSFDRETQYF; cdr3_nt: TGTGCCAGCAGTTTCGACCGGGAGACCCAGTACTTC
j_call: TRBJ2-5; d_call: TRBD1; clone_size: many; v_call: TRBV5-4; cdr3_aa: CASSLDRGQLETQYF; cdr3_nt: TGTGCCAGCAGCCTCGACAGGGGGCAACTCGAGACCCAGTACTTC
j_call: TRBJ1-5; d_call: -; clone_size: few; v_call: TRBV20-1; cdr3_aa: CSAREGSQPQHF; cdr3_nt: TGCAGTGCTAGAGAGGGGAGTCAGCCCCAGCATTTT
j_call: TRBJ2-3; d_call: TRBD1; clone_size: many; v_call: TRBV7-2; cdr3_aa: CASSLDRQSTDTQYF; cdr3_nt: TGTGCCAGCAGCTTGGACAGGCAAAGCACAGATACGCAGTATTTT
j_call: TRBJ2-1; d_call: -; clone_size: -; v_call: TRBV29-1; cdr3_aa: CSVISGVESEQFF; cdr3_nt: TGCAGCGTGATCTCCGGGGTGGAGTCTGAGCAGTTCTTC
j_call: TRBJ2-3; d_call: TRBD1; clone_size: -; v_call: TRBV10-3; cdr3_aa: CASTQDRGLSTDTQYF; cdr3_nt: TGTGCTAGCACCCAGGACAGGGGGCTCAGCACAGATACGCAGTATTTT
j_call: TRBJ2-1; d_call: -; clone_size: -; v_call: TRBV19; cdr3_aa: CASSISRERRNEQFF; cdr3_nt: TGTGCCAGTAGTATCTCCAGGGAGAGAAGGAATGAGCAGTTCTTC
j_call: TRBJ1-1; d_call: TRBD1; clone_size: many; v_call: TRBV10-3; cdr3_aa: CAIMGAGGRNTEAFF; cdr3_nt: TGTGCCATCATGGGGGCAGGGGGAAGAAACACTGAAGCTTTCTTT
j_call: TRBJ2-3; d_call: -; clone_size: -; v_call: TRBV25-1; cdr3_aa: CASSNQGPGADTQYF; cdr3_nt: TGTGCCAGCAGTAACCAAGGACCGGGCGCAGATACGCAGTATTTT
j_call: TRBJ2-4; d_call: TRBD1; clone_size: -; v_call: TRBV5-5; cdr3_aa: CASSLAGGLGNIQYF; cdr3_nt: TGTGCCAGCAGCTTGGCAGGGGGTTTGGGAAACATTCAGTACTTC
j_call: TRBJ2-6; d_call: -; clone_size: -; v_call: TRBV5-1; cdr3_aa: CASSFSVLLSGANVLTF; cdr3_nt: TGCGCCAGCAGTTTTTCAGTTCTACTCTCTGGGGCCAACGTCCTGACTTTC
j_call: TRBJ2-3; d_call: TRBD2; clone_size: -; v_call: TRBV5-1; cdr3_aa: CASSASSGGSTDTQYF; cdr3_nt: TGCGCCAGCAGCGCCTCTAGCGGGGGAAGCACAGATACGCAGTATTTT
j_call: TRBJ1-1; d_call: -; clone_size: few; v_call: TRBV20-1; cdr3_aa: CSARIGGPNTEAFF; cdr3_nt: TGCAGTGCTCGCATAGGGGGTCCGAACACTGAAGCTTTCTTT
j_call: TRBJ2-4; d_call: TRBD2; clone_size: -; v_call: TRBV12-3/TRBV12-4; cdr3_aa: CASRTGTRGNIQYF; cdr3_nt: TGTGCCAGCAGGACCGGGACTAGAGGAAACATTCAGTACTTC
j_call: TRBJ2-7; d_call: -; clone_size: few; v_call: TRBV5-1; cdr3_aa: CASSGGYNPFSYEQYF; cdr3_nt: TGCGCCAGCAGTGGAGGCTACAACCCCTTCTCCTACGAGCAGTACTTC
j_call: TRBJ2-5; d_call: TRBD2; clone_size: few; v_call: TRBV10-2; cdr3_aa: CASSGLAGAQQETQYF; cdr3_nt: TGCGCCAGCAGTGGGCTAGCGGGGGCTCAACAAGAGACCCAGTACTTC
j_call: TRBJ2-5; d_call: -; clone_size: many; v_call: TRBV7-9; cdr3_aa: CASSLTQETQYF; cdr3_nt: TGTGCCAGCAGCTTAACTCAAGAGACCCAGTACTTC
j_call: TRBJ2-7; d_call: TRBD1; clone_size: many; v_call: TRBV5-1; cdr3_aa: CASKRDRVRGEQYF; cdr3_nt: TGCGCCAGCAAACGGGACAGGGTAAGGGGCGAGCAGTACTTC
j_call: TRBJ2-7; d_call: TRBD2; clone_size: few; v_call: TRBV3-1; cdr3_aa: CASSHRARGLAGYSYEQYF; cdr3_nt: TGTGCCAGCAGCCACCGGGCTCGCGGACTAGCGGGGTACTCCTACGAGCAGTACTTC
j_call: TRBJ2-1; d_call: -; clone_size: few; v_call: TRBV9; cdr3_aa: CASSDPASNEQFF; cdr3_nt: TGTGCCAGCAGCGATCCCGCATCCAATGAGCAGTTCTTC
j_call: TRBJ2-1; d_call: -; clone_size: few; v_call: TRBV4-2; cdr3_aa: CASSQAAAYEQFF; cdr3_nt: TGTGCCAGCAGCCAAGCTGCAGCGTATGAGCAGTTCTTC
j_call: TRBJ2-4; d_call: TRBD1; clone_size: -; v_call: TRBV4-1; cdr3_aa: CASSHFSGTGEENIQYF; cdr3_nt: TGCGCCAGCAGCCATTTCTCCGGGACAGGGGAGGAAAACATTCAGTACTTC
j_call: TRBJ1-5; d_call: -; clone_size: -; v_call: TRBV7-9; cdr3_aa: CASSVSNQPQHF; cdr3_nt: TGTGCCAGCAGCGTTAGCAATCAGCCCCAGCATTTT
j_call: TRBJ1-1; d_call: -; clone_size: -; v_call: TRBV20-1; cdr3_aa: CSARVGAQNTEAFF; cdr3_nt: TGCAGTGCTAGAGTGGGGGCCCAGAACACTGAAGCTTTCTTT
j_call: TRBJ2-7; d_call: -; clone_size: few; v_call: TRBV7-8; cdr3_aa: CASSFRVDEQYF; cdr3_nt: TGTGCCAGCAGCTTCAGGGTGGACGAGCAGTACTTC
j_call: TRBJ2-3; d_call: TRBD2; clone_size: few; v_call: TRBV7-9; cdr3_aa: CASSLNSGGVQYF; cdr3_nt: TGTGCCAGCAGCTTGAATAGCGGGGGGGTGCAGTATTTT
j_call: TRBJ2-2; d_call: -; clone_size: few; v_call: TRBV12-3/TRBV12-4; cdr3_aa: CASSPSAGELFF; cdr3_nt: TGTGCCAGCAGCCCGTCGGCCGGGGAGCTGTTTTTT
j_call: TRBJ2-3; d_call: TRBD1; clone_size: -; v_call: TRBV15; cdr3_aa: CATSRAGGADTQYF; cdr3_nt: TGTGCCACCAGCAGAGCAGGGGGCGCAGATACGCAGTATTTT
j_call: TRBJ2-7; d_call: TRBD2; clone_size: few; v_call: TRBV29-1; cdr3_aa: CSVESSGESYEQYF; cdr3_nt: TGCAGCGTTGAATCCAGCGGGGAGTCCTACGAGCAGTACTTC
j_call: TRBJ2-2; d_call: TRBD2; clone_size: -; v_call: TRBV6-5; cdr3_aa: CASTRRGLPNTGELFF; cdr3_nt: TGTGCCAGCACCCGCCGGGGACTACCGAACACCGGGGAGCTGTTTTTT
j_call: TRBJ1-1; d_call: TRBD1; clone_size: many; v_call: TRBV7-2; cdr3_aa: CATTGQGMNTEAFF; cdr3_nt: TGTGCCACCACGGGACAGGGCATGAACACTGAAGCTTTCTTT
j_call: TRBJ2-3; d_call: -; clone_size: -; v_call: TRBV11-3; cdr3_aa: CASSFRYEESTDTQYF; cdr3_nt: TGTGCCAGCAGCTTTAGATATGAGGAAAGCACAGATACGCAGTATTTT
j_call: TRBJ2-1; d_call: TRBD1; clone_size: -; v_call: TRBV12-3/TRBV12-4; cdr3_aa: CASRDRVLSYNEQFF; cdr3_nt: TGTGCCAGCAGAGACAGGGTGCTATCCTACAATGAGCAGTTCTTC
j_call: TRBJ1-1; d_call: -; clone_size: -; v_call: TRBV10-3; cdr3_aa: CAIWPGPGTEAFF; cdr3_nt: TGTGCCATCTGGCCGGGGCCCGGCACTGAAGCTTTCTTT
j_call: TRBJ2-5; d_call: -; clone_size: -; v_call: TRBV7-9; cdr3_aa: CASSFRQETQYF; cdr3_nt: TGTGCCAGCAGCTTCCGGCAAGAGACCCAGTACTTC
j_call: TRBJ2-3; d_call: -; clone_size: few; v_call: TRBV6-5; cdr3_aa: CASSYLGLGDTQYF; cdr3_nt: TGTGCCAGCAGTTACCTGGGCCTCGGGGATACGCAGTATTTT
j_call: TRBJ1-2; d_call: -; clone_size: -; v_call: TRBV3-1; cdr3_aa: CASSQDTRMPGYTF; cdr3_nt: TGTGCCAGCAGCCAAGATACCCGAATGCCTGGCTACACCTTC
j_call: TRBJ2-7; d_call: TRBD1; clone_size: few; v_call: TRBV18; cdr3_aa: CASSPRTGEGEQYF; cdr3_nt: TGTGCCAGCTCACCCCGGACAGGTGAGGGCGAGCAGTACTTC
j_call: TRBJ1-2; d_call: TRBD1; clone_size: few; v_call: TRBV20-1; cdr3_aa: CSASPLGQGHYGYTF; cdr3_nt: TGCAGTGCTAGCCCCCTCGGACAGGGGCACTATGGCTACACCTTC
j_call: TRBJ1-2; d_call: TRBD1; clone_size: -; v_call: TRBV29-1; cdr3_aa: CSVYRGGHYGYTF; cdr3_nt: TGCAGCGTATACAGGGGCGGTCACTATGGCTACACCTTC
j_call: TRBJ2-3; d_call: TRBD2; clone_size: few; v_call: TRBV7-2; cdr3_aa: CASSSFALAGGRRSLYTQYF; cdr3_nt: TGTGCCAGCAGCTCGTTCGCGCTAGCGGGGGGGCGTCGTAGTTTGTATACGCAGTATTTT
j_call: TRBJ1-3; d_call: -; clone_size: few; v_call: TRBV9; cdr3_aa: CASGLRNTIYF; cdr3_nt: TGTGCCAGCGGGTTGCGAAACACCATATATTTT
j_call: TRBJ2-1; d_call: TRBD2; clone_size: -; v_call: TRBV13; cdr3_aa: CASSEEVSGGPPYNEQFF; cdr3_nt: TGTGCCAGCAGTGAAGAGGTTAGCGGGGGTCCCCCCTACAATGAGCAGTTCTTC
j_call: TRBJ2-5; d_call: TRBD2; clone_size: -; v_call: TRBV7-2; cdr3_aa: CASSIWTSGLRTQYF; cdr3_nt: TGTGCCAGCAGCATTTGGACTAGCGGGTTACGGACCCAGTACTTC
j_call: TRBJ1-1; d_call: -; clone_size: -; v_call: TRBV5-1; cdr3_aa: CASRAELSMNTEAFF; cdr3_nt: TGCGCCAGCAGGGCGGAGCTATCTATGAACACTGAAGCTTTCTTT